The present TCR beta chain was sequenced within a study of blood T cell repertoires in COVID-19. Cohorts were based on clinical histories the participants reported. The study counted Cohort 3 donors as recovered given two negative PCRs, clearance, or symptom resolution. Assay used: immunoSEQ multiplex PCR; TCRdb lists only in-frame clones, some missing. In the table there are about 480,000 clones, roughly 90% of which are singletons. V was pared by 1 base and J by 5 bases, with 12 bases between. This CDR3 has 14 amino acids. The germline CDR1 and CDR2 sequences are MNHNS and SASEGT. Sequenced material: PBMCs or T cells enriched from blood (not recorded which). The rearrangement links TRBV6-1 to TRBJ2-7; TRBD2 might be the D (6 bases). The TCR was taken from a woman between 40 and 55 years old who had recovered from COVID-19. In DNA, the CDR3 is TGTGCCAGCAGTGAAGACGGGAGATATAACGAGCAGTACTTC. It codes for CASSEDGRYNEQYF.